This paragraph reports one T cell receptor beta chain. Its matching antigen is unknown. Healthy Caucasian individuals from Russia aged roughly 6 to 90 served as donors. Every sample had a minimum of 6.5 million PBMCs isolated. This specimen belongs to a study of blood T cells in healthy people across ages. The ends were cut back, 2 bases at V and 5 bases at J, with 9 bases in the middle. Germline V gene sequence: CDR1 LGHDT, CDR2 YNNKEL (reference sequence). The CDR3 length is 13 residues. A J-beta primer mix and a sample-barcoded 5' primer were used in a second PCR of roughly 6 to 12 cycles. Each TCR beta cDNA got a 12-nucleotide random molecular identifier. TCRdb itself ran the 5' RACE reads through MiXCR, one entry per CDR3 protein. The sample has about 670,000 distinct CDR3 sequences; roughly half are singletons. General observations from the study: TCR beta diversity correlated strongly with naive T cell percentage.

The chain links TRBV3-1 to TRBJ1-1, with D hard to call. The sequenced material came from blood. The TCR sequence derives from a woman aged 80 or over in good health. This chain's CDR3 is CASSQTGRTEAFF. CDR3 bases: TGTGCCAGCAGCCAAACTGGTAGAACTGAAGCTTTCTTT.